This TCR beta chain was sequenced in a study of blood T cell repertoires in COVID-19. Study-level background: COVID-19 samples collected from the United States, Italy and Spain covered acute and convalescent phases. T cells, B-cell-depleted T cells, or PBMCs supplied cDNA or gDNA.

Cohort placement rested on clinical history that participants reported themselves. The CDR3 has 15 amino acids. Germline V gene lookup returns CDR1 SGHTA and CDR2 FQGNSA. V was pared by 5 bases and J by 2 bases, with 8 bases of the junction left unmatched. The authors' processing: Quantification of nucleated cells was approximated via reference gene primer amplification. The data were produced by immunoSEQ multiplex PCR, yet TCRdb's version contains in-frame clones alone and is incomplete. V and J calls and clone size follow that table, whereas D and trimming were derived from the DNA. Of under 350,000 clones in the sample, around 85% are singletons; the top ten hold approximately 4.4%.

The chain carries TRBV7-2 and TRBJ2-7; 8 bases are a match to TRBD2. The sequence derives from a woman aged 40 to 50 with acute COVID-19. The sequencing sample was made of PBMCs or T cells enriched from blood (not recorded which). CDR3 amino acids: CASSLTSGDTYEQYF. CDR3 DNA sequence: TGTGCCAGCAGCCTAACTAGCGGAGACACCTACGAGCAGTACTTC.